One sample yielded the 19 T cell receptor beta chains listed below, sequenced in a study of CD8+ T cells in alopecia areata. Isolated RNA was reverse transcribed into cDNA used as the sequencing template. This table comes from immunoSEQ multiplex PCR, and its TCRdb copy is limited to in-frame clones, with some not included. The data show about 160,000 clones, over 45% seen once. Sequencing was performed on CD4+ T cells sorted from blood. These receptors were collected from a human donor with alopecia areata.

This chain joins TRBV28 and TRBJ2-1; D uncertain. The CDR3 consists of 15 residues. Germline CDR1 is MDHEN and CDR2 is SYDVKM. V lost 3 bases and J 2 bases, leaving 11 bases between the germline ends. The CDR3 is CASSFYGLTYNEQFF. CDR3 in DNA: TGTGCCAGCAGTTTTTACGGGCTTACCTACAATGAGCAGTTCTTC.

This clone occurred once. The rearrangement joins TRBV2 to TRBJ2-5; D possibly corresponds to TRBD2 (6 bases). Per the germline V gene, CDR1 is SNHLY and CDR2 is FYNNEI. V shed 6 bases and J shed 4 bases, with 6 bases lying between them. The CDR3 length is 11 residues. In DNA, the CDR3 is TGTGCCAGCAGGGGAGGAGAGACCCAGTACTTC. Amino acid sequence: CASRGGETQYF. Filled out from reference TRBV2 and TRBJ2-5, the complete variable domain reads EPEVTQTPSHQVTQMGQEVILRCVPISNHLYFYWYRQILGQKVEFLVSFYNNEISEKSEIFDDQFSVERPDGSNFTLKIRSTKLEDSAMYFCASRGGETQYFGPGTRLLVL.

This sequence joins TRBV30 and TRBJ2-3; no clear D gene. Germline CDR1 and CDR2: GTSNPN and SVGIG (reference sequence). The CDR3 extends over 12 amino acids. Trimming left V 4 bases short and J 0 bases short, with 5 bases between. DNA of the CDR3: TGTGCCTGGACAGACAGCACAGATACGCAGTATTTT. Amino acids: CAWTDSTDTQYF.

The CDR3, as DNA: TGCGCCAGCAGTCGCATAGCGGGAGAACCCTATCCCGGGGAGCTGTTTTTT. Encoded protein: CASSRIAGEPYPGELFF. The J gene is TRBJ2-2, the V gene TRBV5-1, with 9 bases fitting TRBD2. This CDR3 contains 17 residues. Germline V CDR1 and CDR2: SGHRS, YFSETQ. Losses at the gene ends were 5 bases for V and 6 bases for J; bases not matched to a gene: 14.

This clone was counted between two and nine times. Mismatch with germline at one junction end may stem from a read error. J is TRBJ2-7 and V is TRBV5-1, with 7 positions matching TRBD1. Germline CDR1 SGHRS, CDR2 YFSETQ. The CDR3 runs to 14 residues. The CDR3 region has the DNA TGCGCCAGCAGAAGGGAAGGGGGCTCCTCCGAGCAGTACTTC. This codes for CASRREGGSSEQYF.

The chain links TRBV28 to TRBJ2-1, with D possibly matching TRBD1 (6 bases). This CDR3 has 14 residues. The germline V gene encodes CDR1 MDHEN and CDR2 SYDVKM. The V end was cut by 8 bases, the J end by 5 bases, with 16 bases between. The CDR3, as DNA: TGTGCCAGCGACCACAGGGATACTAACAATGAGCAGTTCTTC. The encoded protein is CASDHRDTNNEQFF.

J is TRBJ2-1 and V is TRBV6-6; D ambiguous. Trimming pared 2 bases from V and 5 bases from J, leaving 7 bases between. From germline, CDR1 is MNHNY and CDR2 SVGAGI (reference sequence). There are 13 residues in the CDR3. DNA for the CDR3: TGTGCCAGCAGTTACGGAGTAAACAATGAGCAGTTCTTC. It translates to CASSYGVNNEQFF.

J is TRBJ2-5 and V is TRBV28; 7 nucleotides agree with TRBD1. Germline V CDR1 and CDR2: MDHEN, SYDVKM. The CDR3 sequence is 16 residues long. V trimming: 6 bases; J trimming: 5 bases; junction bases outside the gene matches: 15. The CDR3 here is CASSSHPQGVVETQYF. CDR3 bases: TGTGCCAGCAGCTCCCACCCCCAGGGGGTTGTTGAGACCCAGTACTTC.

The CDR3 nucleotides are TGCGCCAGCAGCTCTATTTTTGGAGAGACCCAGTACTTC. It codes for CASSSIFGETQYF. This chain connects TRBV5-1 to TRBJ2-5; D gene uncertain. Per the germline V gene, CDR1 is SGHRS and CDR2 is YFSETQ. V lost 3 bases and J lost 4, with 10 bases in between. The CDR3 has 13 residues.

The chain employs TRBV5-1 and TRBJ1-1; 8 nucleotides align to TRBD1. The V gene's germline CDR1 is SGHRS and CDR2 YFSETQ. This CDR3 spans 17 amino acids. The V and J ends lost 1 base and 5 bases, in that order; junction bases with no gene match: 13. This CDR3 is CASSLNTRGRGGTEAFF. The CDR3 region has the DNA TGCGCCAGCAGCTTGAATACCAGGGGGCGAGGAGGGACTGAAGCTTTCTTT.

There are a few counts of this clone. CDR3 DNA: TGCAGCGCAGGACAGGGCTACGAGCAGTACTTC. Translating gives CSAGQGYEQYF. This chain links TRBV29-1 with TRBJ2-7; 8 bases fit TRBD1. Per the germline V gene, CDR1 is SQVTM and CDR2 is ANQGSEA. The CDR3 spans 11 residues. J lost 3 bases, V lost 7 bases, and 2 bases had no gene match.

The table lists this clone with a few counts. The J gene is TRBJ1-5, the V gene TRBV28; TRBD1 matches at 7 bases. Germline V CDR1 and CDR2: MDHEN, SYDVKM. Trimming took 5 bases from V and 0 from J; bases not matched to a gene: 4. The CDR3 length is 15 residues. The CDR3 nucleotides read TGTGCCAGCAGTCGGACAGGTCGTAGCAATCAGCCCCAGCATTTT. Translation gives CASSRTGRSNQPQHF.

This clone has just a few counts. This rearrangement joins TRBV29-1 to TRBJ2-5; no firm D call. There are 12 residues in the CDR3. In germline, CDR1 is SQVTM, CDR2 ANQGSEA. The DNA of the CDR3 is TGCAGTGCCGTCGCCGCCGCCGAGACCCAGTACTTC. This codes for CSAVAAAETQYF.

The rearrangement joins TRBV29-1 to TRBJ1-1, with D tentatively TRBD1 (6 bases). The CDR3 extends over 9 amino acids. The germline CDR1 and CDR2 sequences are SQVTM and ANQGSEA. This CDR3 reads CRTGTEAFF. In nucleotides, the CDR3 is TGCAGGACCGGGACAGAAGCTTTCTTT. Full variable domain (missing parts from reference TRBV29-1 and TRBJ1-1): SAVISQKPSRDICQRGTSLTIQCQVDSQVTMMFWYRQQPGQSLTLIATANQGSEATYESGFVIDKFPISRPNLTFSTLTVSNMSPEDSSIYLCRTGTEAFFGQGTRLTVV.

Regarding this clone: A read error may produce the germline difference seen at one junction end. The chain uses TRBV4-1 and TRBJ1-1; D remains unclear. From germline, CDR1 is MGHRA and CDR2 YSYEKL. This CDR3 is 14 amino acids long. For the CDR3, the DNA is TGCGCCAGCAGCCAAGATGTGTCGAACCCTGAAGCTTTCTTT. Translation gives CASSQDVSNPEAFF.

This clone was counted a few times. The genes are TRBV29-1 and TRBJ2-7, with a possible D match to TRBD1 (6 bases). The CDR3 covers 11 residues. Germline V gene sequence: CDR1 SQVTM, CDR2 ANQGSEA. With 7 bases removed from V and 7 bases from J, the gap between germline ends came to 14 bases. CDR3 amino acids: CSAGVGWEQYF. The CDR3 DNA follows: TGCAGCGCAGGGGTGGGGTGGGAGCAGTACTTC.

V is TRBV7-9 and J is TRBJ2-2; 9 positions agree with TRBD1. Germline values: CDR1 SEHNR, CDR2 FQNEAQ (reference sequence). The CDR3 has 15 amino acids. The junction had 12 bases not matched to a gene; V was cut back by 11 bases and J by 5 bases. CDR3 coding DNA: TGTGCCGCGAGTCGGGGACAGGGTTGGACCGGGGAGCTGTTTTTT. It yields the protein CAASRGQGWTGELFF.

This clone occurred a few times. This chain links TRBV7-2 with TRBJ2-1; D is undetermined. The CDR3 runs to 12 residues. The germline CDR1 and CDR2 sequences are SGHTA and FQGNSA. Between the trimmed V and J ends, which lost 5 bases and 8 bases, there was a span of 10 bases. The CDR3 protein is CASSPVRDEQFF. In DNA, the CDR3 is TGTGCCAGCAGCCCAGTCCGCGATGAGCAGTTCTTC.

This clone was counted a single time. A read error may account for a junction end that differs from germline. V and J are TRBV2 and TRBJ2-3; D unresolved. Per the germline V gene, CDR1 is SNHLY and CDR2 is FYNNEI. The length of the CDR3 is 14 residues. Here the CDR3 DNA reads TGTGCCAGCAGTGAACTCTCCCGCACAGATACGCGGTATTTT. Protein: CASSELSRTDTRYF.